This section outlines one T cell receptor (beta chain) sequence together with its context. Its antigen remains unidentified. This table comes from immunoSEQ multiplex PCR, and its TCRdb copy is limited to in-frame clones, with some not included. This table holds about 86,000 clones, 90% found once. These data are taken from a study of T cell responses to AZD1222 COVID-19 vaccine. Germline-derived CDR1 and CDR2 are MGHRA and YSYEKL. With V trimmed by 1 base and J by 4 bases, 3 bases remained unmatched. This CDR3 region has 15 residues. General observations from the study: Mapped onto spike, vaccine-associated CD4 TCRs spanned it and were dominant at 160-218 and 743-854.

The source is an adult in good health. Sequenced material: peripheral blood, taken on day 0 of AZD1222 vaccination. This sequence joins TRBV4-1 and TRBJ1-2; 10 bases match TRBD1. CDR3 region: CASSQGRDRGYGYTF. CDR3 nucleotides: TGCGCCAGCAGCCAAGGCCGGGACAGGGGCTATGGCTACACCTTC.